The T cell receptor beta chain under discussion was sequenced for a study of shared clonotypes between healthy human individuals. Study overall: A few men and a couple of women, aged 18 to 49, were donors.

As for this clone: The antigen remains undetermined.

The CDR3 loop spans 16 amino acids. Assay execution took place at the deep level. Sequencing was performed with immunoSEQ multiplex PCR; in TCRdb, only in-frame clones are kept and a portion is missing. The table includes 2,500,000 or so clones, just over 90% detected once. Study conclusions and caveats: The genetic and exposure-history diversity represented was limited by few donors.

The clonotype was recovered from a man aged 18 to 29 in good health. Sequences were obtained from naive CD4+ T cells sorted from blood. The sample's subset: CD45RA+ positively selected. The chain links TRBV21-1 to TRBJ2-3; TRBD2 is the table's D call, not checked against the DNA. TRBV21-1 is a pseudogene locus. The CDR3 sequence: CASSKRGGGGTDTQYF. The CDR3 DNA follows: TGTGCCAGCAGCAAACGAGGCGGAGGGGGCACAGATACGCAGTATTTT.